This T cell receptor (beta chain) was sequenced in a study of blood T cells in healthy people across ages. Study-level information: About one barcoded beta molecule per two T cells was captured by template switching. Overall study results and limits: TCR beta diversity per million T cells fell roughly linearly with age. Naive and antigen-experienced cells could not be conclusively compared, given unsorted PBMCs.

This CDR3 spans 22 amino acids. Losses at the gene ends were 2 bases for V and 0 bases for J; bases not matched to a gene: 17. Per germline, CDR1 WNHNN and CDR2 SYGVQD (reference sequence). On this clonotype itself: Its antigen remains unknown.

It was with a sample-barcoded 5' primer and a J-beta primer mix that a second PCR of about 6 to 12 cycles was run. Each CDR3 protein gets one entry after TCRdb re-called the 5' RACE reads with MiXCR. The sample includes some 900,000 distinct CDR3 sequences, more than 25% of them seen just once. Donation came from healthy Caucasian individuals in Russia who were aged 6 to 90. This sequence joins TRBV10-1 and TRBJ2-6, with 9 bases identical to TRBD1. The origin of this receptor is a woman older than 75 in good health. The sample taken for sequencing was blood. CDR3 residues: CASSELSYTRDRDFSGANVLTF. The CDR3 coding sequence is TGCGCCAGCAGTGAGCTTAGTTATACTCGGGACAGGGATTTCTCTGGGGCCAACGTCCTGACTTTC.